This T cell receptor (beta chain) was sequenced for a study of OX40 agonist ivuxolimab in advanced cancers. Study at large: It was ivuxolimab, an agonistic anti-OX40 (CD134) antibody, that patients were treated with. Hepatocellular carcinoma, melanoma, renal cell or head and neck cancer was diagnosed in the dose-escalation patients.

Germline values: CDR1 SGHNT, CDR2 YYREEE (reference sequence). CDR3 length: 14 residues. Trimming took 5 bases from V and 1 from J; bases not matched to a gene: 4. Using immunoSEQ multiplex PCR, the repertoire was profiled, and TCRdb retains in-frame clones only, with some absent. The sample contains 40,000 to 55,000 clones, approximately 88% of which appear only once. This specimen consisted of CD4+ or CD8+ T cells sorted from blood, obtained in a trial of the OX40 agonist ivuxolimab. This receptor was taken from an adult with an advanced solid tumor such as melanoma, head and neck, liver or kidney cancer. The genes are TRBV5-4 and TRBJ2-5, with 8 bases lining up with TRBD2. CDR3 protein: CASRDGTSQETQYF. Here the CDR3 DNA reads TGTGCCAGCAGAGATGGGACTAGCCAAGAGACCCAGTACTTC.